This T cell receptor (beta chain) is drawn from a study of blood T cell repertoires in COVID-19. Study as a whole: T cells, B-cell-depleted T cells, or PBMCs provided the cDNA or gDNA that served as material.

The protocol was immunoSEQ multiplex PCR, while the TCRdb copy is restricted to in-frame clones and leaves out a portion. The table shows almost 55,000 clones, with 80% to 90% occurring only once. The CDR3 extends over 16 amino acids. The trim removed 2 bases at V and 0 bases at J, leaving 3 bases unmatched. Germline V CDR1 and CDR2: KGHDR, SFDVKD. The receptor was derived from a human donor in a cohort sampled during active COVID-19. Material: peripheral blood. V and J are TRBV24-1 and TRBJ2-7; TRBD2 aligns across 10 bases. DNA of the CDR3: TGTGCCACCAGTGATTCCTCTAGCGGGAGCTCCTACGAGCAGTACTTC. Its protein product is CATSDSSSGSSYEQYF.